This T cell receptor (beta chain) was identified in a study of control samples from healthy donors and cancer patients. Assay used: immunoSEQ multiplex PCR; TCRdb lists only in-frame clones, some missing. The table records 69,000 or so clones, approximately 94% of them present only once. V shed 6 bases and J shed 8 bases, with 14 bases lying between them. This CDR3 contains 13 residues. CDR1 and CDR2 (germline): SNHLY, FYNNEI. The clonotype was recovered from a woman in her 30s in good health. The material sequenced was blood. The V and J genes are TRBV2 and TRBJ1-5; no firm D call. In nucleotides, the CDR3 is TGTGCCAGCAGACTTGGGCAAGTGGAGCCCCAGCATTTT. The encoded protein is CASRLGQVEPQHF.